This T cell receptor (beta chain) emerged from a study of blood T cells in healthy people across ages. Per germline, CDR1 DFQATT and CDR2 SNEGSKA (reference sequence). CDR3 length: 16 amino acids. Combining a sample-barcoded 5' primer with a J-beta primer mix, a second PCR ran for about 7 to 11 cycles. Template switching added a 12-random-nucleotide identifier to every cDNA molecule. TCRdb independently ran MiXCR on the 5' RACE reads; one entry per CDR3 protein. The repertoire holds around 1.7 million distinct CDR3 sequences, with 28% as singletons. Sample: blood. This sequence joins TRBV20-1 and TRBJ2-5; 7 bases are shared with TRBD1. TRBJ2-7 matches the DNA end more closely, so the J call is doubtful. The receptor's source is a woman aged 25-40 years in good health. CDR3 amino acids: CSARPTTGVSLYEQYF. The CDR3 region has the DNA TGCAGTGCTAGACCTACTACAGGGGTGAGCCTTTACGAGCAGTACTTC.